This is a list of T cell receptor beta chains from one sample in a study of PD-1 blockade in mismatch repair-deficient tumors. Clones were sequenced by immunoSEQ multiplex PCR, and TCRdb holds only the in-frame ones, with some missing. The sample contains 30,000 to 40,000 clones, over 80% of which appear only once. Sequences were derived from PBMCs, sampled 6 to 7 weeks after starting pembrolizumab. These TCRs come from an adult with mismatch repair-deficient cancer. CDR3s include the opening cysteine and the closing phenylalanine or tryptophan. D genes are given only for firm matches. The size field is filled for only some rows; it gives once, few, many or a size class.

DNA | CDR3 | D | V | size | J
TGTGCCAGCAGCTTAGAACCTCATGGTAGAAACATTCAGTACTTC | CASSLEPHGRNIQYF | . | TRBV5-6 | . | TRBJ2-4
TGTGCCTGGAGTACACAACACTACGAGCAGTACTTC | CAWSTQHYEQYF | . | TRBV30 | few | TRBJ2-7
TGTGCCAGTAGTACCCGGGACACTAATCAGCCCCAGCATTTT | CASSTRDTNQPQHF | . | TRBV19 | . | TRBJ1-5
TGTGCCAGTAGTGGCAGCGGCCGAGAGACCCAGTACTTC | CASSGSGRETQYF | . | TRBV19 | . | TRBJ2-5
TGTGCCAGCAGCTGGCAGGGGTACGAGCAGTACTTC | CASSWQGYEQYF | . | TRBV11-3 | . | TRBJ2-7
TGTGCCAGCAGTTACTGGCCGAAAGGGGATGAAAAACTGTTTTTT | CASSYWPKGDEKLFF | . | TRBV6-5 | . | TRBJ1-4
TGTGCCAGTAGTATAGTCCCTAGCGGGATGACCGGGGAGCTGTTTTTT | CASSIVPSGMTGELFF | TRBD2 | TRBV19 | . | TRBJ2-2
TGTGCCAGCAGTTACTTCCGGGACAGGGGCGAGCAGTACTTC | CASSYFRDRGEQYF | TRBD1 | TRBV6-6 | . | TRBJ2-7
TGTGCCAGTAGTGGGGGGGTATGGCCTGGCGAGCAGTACTTC | CASSGGVWPGEQYF | TRBD2 | TRBV19 | . | TRBJ2-7
TGCGCCAGCACCGGGACTAGCGGGAGGGCCTACAATGAGCAGTTCTTC | CASTGTSGRAYNEQFF | TRBD2 | TRBV10-2 | once | TRBJ2-1
TGTGCCTGGAGCGGGGTCCTTAGCAATCAGCCCCAGCATTTT | CAWSGVLSNQPQHF | . | TRBV30 | . | TRBJ1-5
TGTGCCAGCAGTGTAGAAGCGGGCGTCTACGAGCAGTACTTC | CASSVEAGVYEQYF | . | TRBV2 | . | TRBJ2-7
TGTGCCAGCAGCGCCCAACAGGGACATGAGCAGTTCTTC | CASSAQQGHEQFF | . | TRBV7-2 | . | TRBJ2-1
TGTGCCAGCAGGGGTGGACAGAGCACAGATACGCAGTATTTT | CASRGGQSTDTQYF | . | TRBV11-2 | . | TRBJ2-3
TGTGCCAGCAGTTTTGGGCCCACCTCAAGCACAGATACGCAGTATTTT | CASSFGPTSSTDTQYF | . | TRBV28 | . | TRBJ2-3
TGTGCCAGCTTGAGACACCTCTCTGGAAACACCATATATTTT | CASLRHLSGNTIYF | . | TRBV6-1 | . | TRBJ1-3
TGTGCCAGTAGTTCCGGGACAAGAATCTCTGGAAACACCATATATTTT | CASSSGTRISGNTIYF | . | TRBV19 | . | TRBJ1-3
TGTGCCAGCAGCGCGTCCAGCGGGAGGACGGAGACCCAGTACTTC | CASSASSGRTETQYF | TRBD2 | TRBV5-4 | . | TRBJ2-5
TGTGCCAGCTCAGAGGTAGATACGCAGTATTTT | CASSEVDTQYF | . | TRBV18 | . | TRBJ2-3
TGCGCCAGCAGTCAAAAACACAGGGGGATTAACTACGAGCAGTACTTC | CASSQKHRGINYEQYF | TRBD1 | TRBV23-1 | . | TRBJ2-7
TGTGCCAGCAGTTTGAGACAGAACACTGAAGCTTTCTTT | CASSLRQNTEAFF | . | TRBV27 | . | TRBJ1-1
TGTGCCAGCAGCTTGTCCGGGAGAGAGAACACAGATACGCAGTATTTT | CASSLSGRENTDTQYF | . | TRBV7-3 | . | TRBJ2-3
TGTGCCAGCAGCTTAGAGGGGACTAGCGGGAGGGCCTCCGAGCAGTACTTC | CASSLEGTSGRASEQYF | TRBD2 | TRBV11-2 | . | TRBJ2-7
TGTGCCAGCAGTCCTCGTGGGACAGGGGTCTATGGCTACACCTTC | CASSPRGTGVYGYTF | TRBD1 | TRBV28 | . | TRBJ1-2
TGCGCCAGCAGCTTGTACAGGGGCACTGAAGCTTTCTTT | CASSLYRGTEAFF | TRBD1 | TRBV5-1 | . | TRBJ1-1
TGTGCCAGCAGTAGGGGCTACGAGCAGTACTTC | CASSRGYEQYF | . | TRBV28 | few | TRBJ2-7
TGTGCCAGCAGTTACCCAGGGTCGGCTGAAGCTTTCTTT | CASSYPGSAEAFF | . | TRBV6-5 | . | TRBJ1-1
TGTGCCAGCAGCTGGGAGGCGGGAGGCTTTGAGCAGTTCTTC | CASSWEAGGFEQFF | TRBD2 | TRBV11-2 | once | TRBJ2-1
TGTGCCAGCGCTCGCGGGGGAAGCACAGATACGCAGTATTTT | CASARGGSTDTQYF | TRBD2 | TRBV7-2 | . | TRBJ2-3
TGTGCCAGCAGCAAAGTAGCGGGCCGCACAGATACGCAGTATTTT | CASSKVAGRTDTQYF | TRBD2 | TRBV7-3 | . | TRBJ2-3
TGTGCCTGGAGTCCGACAGGGGGCCTGGACGAGCAGTACTTC | CAWSPTGGLDEQYF | TRBD1 | TRBV30 | few | TRBJ2-7
TGTGCCAGCAGCTGGGGGGGCAGGGGGCGCAGCAATCAGCCCCAGCATTTT | CASSWGGRGRSNQPQHF | TRBD1 | TRBV5-6 | once | TRBJ1-5
TGTGCCAGCAGCCCAGACAGGGGGCAATATGGCTACACCTTC | CASSPDRGQYGYTF | TRBD1 | TRBV27 | . | TRBJ1-2
TGTGCCTGGACCCGCGGACTAGCGGGTCTCAATGAGCAGTTCTTC | CAWTRGLAGLNEQFF | TRBD2 | TRBV30 | . | TRBJ2-1
TGCGCCAGCAGCTTACACAGGATTGCCGGGGAGCTGTTTTTT | CASSLHRIAGELFF | . | TRBV5-1 | . | TRBJ2-2
TGTGCCAGCAGCCCTCGGGGTCCCCTAACTACCTACGAGCAGTACTTC | CASSPRGPLTTYEQYF | . | TRBV5-6 | few | TRBJ2-7
TGTGCCAGCAGCACAGGGGATCAGCCCCAGCATTTT | CASSTGDQPQHF | TRBD1 | TRBV28 | . | TRBJ1-5
TGTGCCAGCAGCGTAGGCATGACAGGGCTGAACACTGAAGCTTTCTTT | CASSVGMTGLNTEAFF | TRBD1 | TRBV9 | . | TRBJ1-1
TGCGCCAGCAGCCAGCCTCTGCGGGAGTACGCTACGCAGTATTTT | CASSQPLREYATQYF | TRBD2 | TRBV4-1 | . | TRBJ2-3
TGTGCCAGCAGCCTCGGGGGACTAGCCAACAATGAGCAGTTCTTC | CASSLGGLANNEQFF | TRBD2 | TRBV7-9 | . | TRBJ2-1
TGTGCCTGGAGTGGTACAGGGGTCTACGAGCAGTACTTC | CAWSGTGVYEQYF | TRBD1 | TRBV30 | . | TRBJ2-7
TGTGCCAGCAGTCAACGACAGGGAAACACCATATATTTT | CASSQRQGNTIYF | . | TRBV6-1 | . | TRBJ1-3
TGTGCCAGTAGCCTGACAGGCGAGCAGTACTTC | CASSLTGEQYF | . | TRBV19 | few | TRBJ2-7
TGTGCCAGCAGGTTACTAGCGGGAGGGGGGAGCTCCTACAATGAGCAGTTCTTC | CASRLLAGGGSSYNEQFF | TRBD2 | TRBV28 | . | TRBJ2-1
TGTGCCAGCGCGGCCCCGGGACAGGGGTTGGAGCAGTACTTC | CASAAPGQGLEQYF | TRBD1 | TRBV2 | . | TRBJ2-7